This T cell receptor (beta chain) was sequenced during a study of molecular identifiers for immune sequencing clone quantification. This clonotype was observed a handful of times. TCRdb reprocessed the PCR reads via MiXCR and lists one record per CDR3 protein. The sample has 490,000 or so distinct CDR3 sequences, about 25% seen once. Germline V lookup: CDR1 SEHNR, CDR2 FQNEAQ (reference sequence). The germline V and J ends were trimmed by 5 bases and 5 bases, with 18 bases remaining between them. CDR3 size: 15 residues. This TCR was sampled from a human donor in good health. Some libraries in this study had Jurkat cell RNA spiked in. The rearrangement joins TRBV7-9 to TRBJ2-5, with D maybe TRBD2 (6 bases). Sample: naive CD8+ T cells from blood, with Jurkat cell RNA spiked in. As for subset: FACS-sorted CD8+CD4-CCR7+CD45RA+ naive T cells. CDR3 in amino acids: CASSPAGGAVETQYF. Here the CDR3 DNA reads TGTGCCAGCAGCCCGGCAGGAGGGGCCGTGGAGACCCAGTACTTC.